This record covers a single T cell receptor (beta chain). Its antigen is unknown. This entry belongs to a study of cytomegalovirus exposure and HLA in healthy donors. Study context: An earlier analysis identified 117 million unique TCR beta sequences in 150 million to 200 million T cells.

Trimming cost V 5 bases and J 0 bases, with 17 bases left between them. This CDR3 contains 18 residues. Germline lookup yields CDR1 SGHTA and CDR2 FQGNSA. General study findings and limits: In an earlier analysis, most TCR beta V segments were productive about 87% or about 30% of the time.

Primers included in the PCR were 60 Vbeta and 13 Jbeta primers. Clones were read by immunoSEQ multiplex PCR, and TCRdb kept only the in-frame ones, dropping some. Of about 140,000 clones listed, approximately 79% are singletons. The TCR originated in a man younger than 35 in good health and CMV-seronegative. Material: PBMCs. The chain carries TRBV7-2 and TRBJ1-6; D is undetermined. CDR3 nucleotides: TGTGCCAGCAGCCACCGGGGTGGGCAATACTCCTATAATTCACCCCTCCACTTT. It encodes CASSHRGGQYSYNSPLHF.